Listed below are T cell receptor beta chains from one sample, sequenced in a study of shared clonotypes between healthy human individuals. Profiling relied on immunoSEQ multiplex PCR, and the TCRdb table lists in-frame clones only, not all of them. This table has about 2.1 million clones, under 95% appearing once. The sample consisted of naive CD8+ T cells from PBMCs. The receptors originated from a man between 18 and 29 years old in good health. Some clones in this sample may be carry-over from other donors' samples. Each CDR3 is given with its conserved first and last residue. A D gene is named only where the DNA matches it firmly. Rows may omit the clone size; those that give it use once, few, many or a size class.

clone_size,j_call,v_call,d_call,cdr3_nt,cdr3_aa
.,TRBJ2-3,TRBV4-3,TRBD2,TGCGCCAGCAGCCGAAGACCGGGCGGGGGGGTAGATACGCAGTATTTT,CASSRRPGGGVDTQYF
.,TRBJ2-7,TRBV11-2,.,TGTGCCAGCAGCCCCCGACAGATTCCCTACGAGCAGTACTTC,CASSPRQIPYEQYF
.,TRBJ2-7,TRBV19,.,TGTGCCAGTAGTATAGATGGGGGACAACCCTACGAGCAGTACTTC,CASSIDGGQPYEQYF
.,TRBJ2-7,TRBV13,.,TGTGCCAGCAGCTTAGGAGGACTCTCCTCCTACGAGCAGTACTTC,CASSLGGLSSYEQYF
.,TRBJ1-1,TRBV11-2,TRBD1,TGTGCCAGCAGCCCCAGGGACAGTGAGATGAACACTGAAGCTTTCTTT,CASSPRDSEMNTEAFF
.,TRBJ2-3,TRBV28,TRBD1,TGTGCCAGCGTAATATCGGGACAGGGGGAAGATACGCAGTATTTT,CASVISGQGEDTQYF
.,TRBJ2-1,TRBV5-4,TRBD2,TGTGCCAGCAGCTCGACTAGCGGGAGGTTCAATGAGCAGTTCTTC,CASSSTSGRFNEQFF
few,TRBJ1-1,TRBV7-2,.,TGTGAAACTAGGGTGGAGGGAAACACTGAAGCTTTCTTT,CETRVEGNTEAFF
.,TRBJ2-1,TRBV11-2,TRBD2,TGTGCCAGCAGCTCCCTAGCGGGAGGCCCCTTTAAGCAGTTCTTC,CASSSLAGGPFKQFF
.,TRBJ2-1,TRBV29-1,.,TGCAGCGTTTCTCCGAACAATGAGCAGTTCTTC,CSVSPNNEQFF
once,TRBJ2-2,TRBV5-1,.,TGCGCCAGCAGCTTGTATCCCGGGACCGGGGAGCTGTTTTTT,CASSLYPGTGELFF
.,TRBJ2-7,TRBV11-3,TRBD1,TGTGCCAGCAGCTTAGATCGGGACAGGAGCTACGAGCAGTACTTC,CASSLDRDRSYEQYF
.,TRBJ2-7,TRBV10-1,.,TGCGCCAGCAGTGAGGGATTCACCTACGAGCAGTACTTC,CASSEGFTYEQYF
.,TRBJ2-7,TRBV4-2,TRBD1,TGTGCCAGCAGCCAGTTAGACAGGGGCGGATACGAGCAGTACTTC,CASSQLDRGGYEQYF
.,TRBJ2-4,TRBV5-5,.,TGTGCCAGCAGCATAGAGGACAGTCGGAACATTCAGTACTTC,CASSIEDSRNIQYF
.,TRBJ2-1,TRBV6-5,.,TGTGCCAGCAGTTACCCCGGACCCTTCCAGGATGAGCAGTTCTTC,CASSYPGPFQDEQFF
.,TRBJ2-1,TRBV27,TRBD2,TGTGCCAGCAGTTTGGTTGTAGGCGGGAGGGCTCGCAATGAGCAGTTCTTC,CASSLVVGGRARNEQFF
.,TRBJ1-1,TRBV5-6,.,TGTGCCAGCAGCGATTGGGGGAACACTGAAGCTTTCTTT,CASSDWGNTEAFF
.,TRBJ2-1,TRBV9,TRBD2,TGTGCCAGCAGCGCGACGGGAGGCTGGGACAATGAGCAGTTCTTC,CASSATGGWDNEQFF
.,TRBJ1-2,TRBV7-2,.,TGTGCCAGCAGCTCCCCCTACGGCTACACCTTC,CASSSPYGYTF
.,TRBJ2-1,TRBV11-3,.,TGTGCCAGCAGCTCGGGGGGCGGGAGTGCATATGAGCAGTTCTTC,CASSSGGGSAYEQFF
.,TRBJ1-2,TRBV19,.,TGTGCCAGCCAGGGGCCTTTGAACTATGGCTACACCTTC,CASQGPLNYGYTF
.,TRBJ2-1,TRBV10-1,TRBD2,TGCGCCAGCAGAGTTGGCAACGGGACTAGGGTCGGTAATGAGCAGTTCTTC,CASRVGNGTRVGNEQFF
.,TRBJ1-2,TRBV7-2,.,TGTGCCAGCAGTTCCTACCGGGGCAACTATGGCTACACCTTC,CASSSYRGNYGYTF
.,TRBJ2-1,TRBV5-6,.,TGTGCCAGCAGCTGGAGCGATGAGCAGTTCTTC,CASSWSDEQFF
.,TRBJ2-7,TRBV29-1,TRBD2,TGCAGCGTTGTTGGCGGGAGAAGTGCCTACGAGCAGTACTTC,CSVVGGRSAYEQYF
.,TRBJ1-5,TRBV28,.,TGTGCCAGCAGTTTAAACGATCAGGGCCGGCAGCCCCAGCATTTT,CASSLNDQGRQPQHF
.,TRBJ2-3,TRBV21-1,.,TGTGCCAGCAGCAAAGCTGTCACAGATACGCAGTATTTT,CASSKAVTDTQYF